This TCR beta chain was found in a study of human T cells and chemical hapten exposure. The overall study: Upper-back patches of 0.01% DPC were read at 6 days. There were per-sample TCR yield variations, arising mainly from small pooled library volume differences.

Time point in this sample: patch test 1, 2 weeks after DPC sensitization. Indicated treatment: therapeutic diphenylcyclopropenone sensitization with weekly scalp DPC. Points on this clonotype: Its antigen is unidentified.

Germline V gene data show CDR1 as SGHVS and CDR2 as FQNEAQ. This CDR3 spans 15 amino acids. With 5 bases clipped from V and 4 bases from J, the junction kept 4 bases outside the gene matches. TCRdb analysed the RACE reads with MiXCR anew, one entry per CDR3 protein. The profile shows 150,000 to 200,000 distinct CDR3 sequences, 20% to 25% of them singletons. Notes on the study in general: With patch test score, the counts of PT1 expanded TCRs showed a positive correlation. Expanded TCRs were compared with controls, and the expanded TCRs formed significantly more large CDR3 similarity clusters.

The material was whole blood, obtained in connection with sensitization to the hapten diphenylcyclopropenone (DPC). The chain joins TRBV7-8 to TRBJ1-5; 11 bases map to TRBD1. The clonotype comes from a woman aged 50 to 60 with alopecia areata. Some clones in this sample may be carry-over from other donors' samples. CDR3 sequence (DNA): TGTGCCAGCAGCCCTAGGGACAGGGGGAATCAGCCCCAGCATTTT. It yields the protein CASSPRDRGNQPQHF.